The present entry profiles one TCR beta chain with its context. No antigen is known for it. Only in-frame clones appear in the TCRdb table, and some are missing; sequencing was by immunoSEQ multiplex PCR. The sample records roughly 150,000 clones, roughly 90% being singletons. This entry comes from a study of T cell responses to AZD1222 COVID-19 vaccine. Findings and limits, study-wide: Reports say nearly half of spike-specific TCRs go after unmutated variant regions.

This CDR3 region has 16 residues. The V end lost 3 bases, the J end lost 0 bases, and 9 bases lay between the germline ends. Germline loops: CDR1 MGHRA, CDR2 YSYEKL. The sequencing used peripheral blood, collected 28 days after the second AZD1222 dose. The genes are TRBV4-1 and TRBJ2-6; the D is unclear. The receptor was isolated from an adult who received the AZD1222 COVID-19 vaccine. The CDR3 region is CASSQDISSGANVLTF. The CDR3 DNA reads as TGCGCCAGCAGCCAGGATATTAGCTCTGGGGCCAACGTCCTGACTTTC.